This is a list of T cell receptor beta chains from one sample in a study of blood T cell repertoires in COVID-19. TCRdb's table, derived via immunoSEQ multiplex PCR, lists solely in-frame clones and lacks some. This table has roughly 200,000 clones, 75% to 90% appearing once. Material: PBMCs or T cells enriched from blood (not recorded which). The receptors here all came from a woman in her thirties or forties with acute COVID-19. CDR3s include the opening cysteine and the closing phenylalanine or tryptophan. The order of the fields is CDR3 protein, CDR3 DNA, clone size, V gene, J gene, D gene. The D gene is left open where the match is weak. A clone size is listed for some rows: how often the clone was seen (once, few, many), or a class if it is expanded.

CDR3aa: CASSIQGAPGYTF
CDR3nt: TGTGCCAGTAGTATCCAGGGGGCGCCTGGCTACACCTTC
abundance: few
v_gene: TRBV19
j_gene: TRBJ1-2
d_gene: TRBD1

CDR3aa: CASSQGTSGVPNNEQFF
CDR3nt: TGTGCCAGCAGCCAAGGGACTAGCGGGGTGCCGAACAATGAGCAGTTCTTC
abundance: .
v_gene: TRBV3-1/TRBV3-2
j_gene: TRBJ2-1
d_gene: TRBD2

CDR3aa: CATGGPSNQPQHF
CDR3nt: TGTGCCACCGGCGGGCCCAGCAATCAGCCCCAGCATTTT
abundance: once
v_gene: TRBV15
j_gene: TRBJ1-5
d_gene: .

CDR3aa: CASSASPSLDRDEKLFF
CDR3nt: TGTGCCAGCAGTGCCTCCCCCTCCTTGGACAGGGACGAAAAACTGTTTTTT
abundance: .
v_gene: TRBV6-2/TRBV6-3
j_gene: TRBJ1-4
d_gene: TRBD1

CDR3aa: CASSRDRGRETQYF
CDR3nt: TGTGCCAGCAGCAGGGACAGGGGGCGAGAGACCCAGTACTTC
abundance: once
v_gene: TRBV5-5
j_gene: TRBJ2-5
d_gene: TRBD1

CDR3aa: CASSIDIPGGLLDTQYF
CDR3nt: TGTGCCAGTAGTATAGATATACCGGGGGGGCTGCTAGATACGCAGTATTTT
abundance: .
v_gene: TRBV19
j_gene: TRBJ2-3
d_gene: TRBD2

CDR3aa: CASSLVSQGPVSAFF
CDR3nt: TGTGCCAGCAGCTTAGTGTCACAGGGACCCGTTTCGGCTTTCTTT
abundance: .
v_gene: TRBV7-8
j_gene: TRBJ1-1
d_gene: .

CDR3aa: CASGRDRDREAFF
CDR3nt: TGTGCTAGTGGTAGAGACCGGGACAGGGAAGCTTTCTTT
abundance: .
v_gene: TRBV12-5
j_gene: TRBJ1-1
d_gene: TRBD1

CDR3aa: CASSWGPWGTNEKLFF
CDR3nt: TGCGCCAGCAGCTGGGGCCCCTGGGGTACTAATGAAAAACTGTTTTTT
abundance: .
v_gene: TRBV5-1
j_gene: TRBJ1-4
d_gene: .

CDR3aa: CASRGDTYEQYF
CDR3nt: TGTGCCAGCAGGGGAGACACTTACGAGCAGTACTTC
abundance: .
v_gene: TRBV9
j_gene: TRBJ2-7
d_gene: .

CDR3aa: CATSEAGTNQPQHF
CDR3nt: TGTGCCACCAGTGAGGCGGGAACCAATCAGCCCCAGCATTTT
abundance: .
v_gene: TRBV24-1
j_gene: TRBJ1-5
d_gene: .

CDR3aa: CASRTLDAVTQYF
CDR3nt: TGTGCCAGTAGAACATTAGATGCGGTTACGCAGTATTTT
abundance: .
v_gene: TRBV19
j_gene: TRBJ2-3
d_gene: .

CDR3aa: CATSVWQISGNTIYF
CDR3nt: TGTGCCACCAGTGTCTGGCAAATCTCTGGAAACACCATATATTTT
abundance: .
v_gene: TRBV24-1
j_gene: TRBJ1-3
d_gene: .

CDR3aa: CASSQGSGTGGVRGNQPQHF
CDR3nt: TGCGCCAGCAGCCAAGGGTCCGGGACAGGGGGCGTAAGGGGCAATCAGCCCCAGCATTTT
abundance: few
v_gene: TRBV4-1
j_gene: TRBJ1-5
d_gene: TRBD1

CDR3aa: CASSAVSGFLYNEQFF
CDR3nt: TGCGCCAGCAGCGCCGTTAGCGGGTTCCTCTACAATGAGCAGTTCTTC
abundance: .
v_gene: TRBV4-3
j_gene: TRBJ2-1
d_gene: TRBD2

CDR3aa: CASSLRQGNGYTF
CDR3nt: TGCGCCAGCAGCTTGAGGCAGGGGAATGGCTACACCTTC
abundance: .
v_gene: TRBV5-1
j_gene: TRBJ1-2
d_gene: .

CDR3aa: CASMDFSSYNEQFF
CDR3nt: TGTGCCAGCATGGACTTCAGCTCCTACAATGAGCAGTTCTTC
abundance: few
v_gene: TRBV2
j_gene: TRBJ2-1
d_gene: .

CDR3aa: CASMRDRSTEKLFF
CDR3nt: TGTGCCAGCATGAGGGACAGAAGCACTGAAAAACTGTTTTTT
abundance: .
v_gene: TRBV7-9
j_gene: TRBJ1-4
d_gene: TRBD1

CDR3aa: CASGLVRGPGPGNTEAFF
CDR3nt: TGTGCTAGTGGTTTGGTTAGGGGTCCCGGGCCAGGGAACACTGAAGCTTTCTTT
abundance: .
v_gene: TRBV12-5
j_gene: TRBJ1-1
d_gene: .

CDR3aa: CASSLEAGVINTEAFF
CDR3nt: TGCGCCAGCAGCTTGGAGGCAGGGGTCATTAACACTGAAGCTTTCTTT
abundance: .
v_gene: TRBV5-1
j_gene: TRBJ1-1
d_gene: .

CDR3aa: CATSDKSTGTGEKLFF
CDR3nt: TGTGCCACCAGTGATAAAAGCACCGGGACAGGGGAAAAACTGTTTTTT
abundance: .
v_gene: TRBV24-1
j_gene: TRBJ1-4
d_gene: TRBD1

CDR3aa: CATSRGGGEAFF
CDR3nt: TGTGCCACCAGCAGAGGGGGCGGTGAAGCTTTCTTT
abundance: .
v_gene: TRBV15
j_gene: TRBJ1-1
d_gene: .

CDR3aa: CASSWRTGELFF
CDR3nt: TGCGCCAGCAGCTGGAGGACCGGGGAGCTGTTTTTT
abundance: .
v_gene: TRBV4-1
j_gene: TRBJ2-2
d_gene: .

CDR3aa: CASRLPGEEQFF
CDR3nt: TGTGCCAGCAGACTCCCCGGGGAGGAGCAGTTCTTC
abundance: .
v_gene: TRBV9
j_gene: TRBJ2-1
d_gene: .

CDR3aa: CASSFQGGSNEQFF
CDR3nt: TGTGCCAGCAGCTTCCAGGGGGGTTCCAATGAGCAGTTCTTC
abundance: .
v_gene: TRBV11-2
j_gene: TRBJ2-1
d_gene: .

CDR3aa: CASSLKTGANVLTF
CDR3nt: TGCGCCAGCAGCCTAAAAACTGGGGCCAACGTCCTGACTTTC
abundance: .
v_gene: TRBV4-1
j_gene: TRBJ2-6
d_gene: .

CDR3aa: CASSFVQGAETQYF
CDR3nt: TGTGCCAGCAGTTTCGTCCAGGGGGCAGAGACCCAGTACTTC
abundance: .
v_gene: TRBV27
j_gene: TRBJ2-5
d_gene: TRBD1